This TCR beta chain was sequenced in a study of identical twins. A few counts support this clonotype. Its antigen is unidentified. Through template switching, a universal primer site was introduced, and the cDNA contained unique molecular identifiers. TCRdb redid the calling of the 5' RACE reads with MiXCR, one entry per CDR3 protein. This sample has about 900,000 distinct CDR3 sequences, with approximately 13% found just once. General study points: It was possible that invariant MAIT and iNKT cells partly confounded the zero-insertion analyses. Reduced insertions were recorded for abundant cord blood beta clonotypes, with no such pattern in memory repertoires. Shared out-of-frame alpha sequences (those common to twins) showed excess low generation probability.

Germline values: CDR1 SNHLY, CDR2 FYNNEI. This CDR3 is built from 14 residues. The V end lost 7 bases, the J end lost 4 bases, and 13 bases lay between the germline ends. This sample also appeared in a second study, on yellow fever vaccine responses in identical twins.

The sequence came from a woman between 18 and 29 years old in good health. This sequence joins TRBV2 and TRBJ2-2; D might be TRBD1 (7 bases). The sequenced material came from PBMCs. This chain's CDR3 is CASKEQGGTGELFF. Here the CDR3 DNA reads TGTGCCAGCAAGGAGCAGGGGGGCACCGGGGAGCTGTTTTTT.